This T cell receptor beta chain comes out of a study of technical replicates of blood from four donors. Germline V CDR1 and CDR2: MDHEN, SYDVKM. CDR3 size: 12 residues. Trimming pared 6 bases from V and 9 bases from J, leaving 9 bases between. The assay was immunoSEQ multiplex PCR, and TCRdb's table has in-frame clones only and misses some. The profile covers about 70,000 clones, with around 85% appearing a single time and about 4.8% taken by the ten largest. V and J are TRBV28 and TRBJ1-6; D gene ambiguous. The receptor was isolated from a human donor in good health. Some clones in this sample may be carry-over from other donors' samples. Source material: PBMCs. The CDR3 here is CASSTTGSPLHF. CDR3 DNA: TGTGCCAGCAGCACCACCGGTTCACCCCTCCACTTT.